These 32 T cell receptor beta chains originate from one sample sequenced in a study of CD8 T cells in ankylosing spondylitis (dated by TCRdb to the late 2010s). Study-wide conclusions, independent of this receptor: Blood from ankylosing spondylitis patients appeared to be characterized by a TCR beta motif composed of several highly homologous amino acid variants.

Their specific antigens are unknown. The library relied on 5' RACE. Sequencing relied on an Illumina HiSeq 2500. TCRdb reworked the public reads: Q25 trimming with fastp, MiXCR clone assembly, productive beta chains retained. Rows merge per CDR3 protein into single entries with the most common DNA and genes. This sample lists about 700,000 distinct CDR3 sequences; roughly 20% were detected once. Under 20% of the sample lies in the top ten. The specimen was blood, either unsorted or a sorted T cell fraction (not recorded which). The receptors here all came from a male donor with ankylosing spondylitis.

This clonotype has more than one count but fewer than ten. This chain joins TRBV5-1 and TRBJ2-7, with 8 bases matching TRBD1. Germline CDR1 is SGHRS and CDR2 is YFSETQ. With 0 bases clipped from V and 0 bases from J, the junction kept 5 bases outside the gene matches. The CDR3 length is 16 residues. The DNA of the CDR3 is TGCGCCAGCAGCTTGGCCTCCGGGACAGGCTCCTACGAGCAGTACTTC. Protein sequence: CASSLASGTGSYEQYF.

This clonotype was detected only a few times. The chain employs TRBV19 and TRBJ2-5, with TRBD1 matching 9 bases. The V and J ends lost 4 bases and 0 bases, in that order; junction bases with no gene match: 6. CDR1 is LNHDA and CDR2 is SQIVND in the germline V gene (reference sequence). There are 16 residues in the CDR3. CDR3 sequence reads: CASSRDRVGDQETQYF. The CDR3 DNA reads TGTGCCAGTAGTAGGGACAGGGTCGGGGACCAAGAGACCCAGTACTTC. Full variable domain (outside the CDR3, taken from reference TRBV19 and TRBJ2-5): DGGITQSPKYLFRKEGQNVTLSCEQNLNHDAMYWYRQDPGQGLRLIYYSQIVNDFQKGDIAEGYSVSREKKESFPLTVTSAQKNPTAFYLCASSRDRVGDQETQYFGPGTRLLVL.

This clonotype came up a few times. V and J are TRBV6-5 and TRBJ1-1; the D is unclear. V lost 4 bases, J lost 5 bases, and 17 bases lay in between. Germline loops: CDR1 MNHEY, CDR2 SVGAGI. The CDR3 runs 15 residues. CDR3 in amino acids: CASSSDPLEGTEAFF. In DNA, the CDR3 is TGTGCCAGCAGTTCAGACCCCCTAGAGGGAACTGAAGCTTTCTTT.

The chain recombines TRBV20-1 with TRBJ2-3; tentatively, D is TRBD2 (6 bases). The germline V gene encodes CDR1 DFQATT and CDR2 SNEGSKA (reference sequence). The CDR3 consists of 15 residues. Trimming pared 5 bases from V and 0 bases from J, leaving 15 bases between. CDR3 bases: TGCAGTGCTGACCGCGGAGGGCCTAGCACAGATACGCAGTATTTT. It encodes CSADRGGPSTDTQYF.

This CDR3 is CASSLSVTEANEKLFF. DNA for the CDR3: TGTGCCAGCAGCTTATCTGTCACAGAGGCAAATGAAAAACTGTTTTTT. V is TRBV7-9 and J is TRBJ1-4; D is unclear. The germline CDR1 and CDR2 sequences are SEHNR and FQNEAQ (reference sequence). Trimming pared 2 bases from V and 5 bases from J, leaving 15 bases between. The CDR3 length is 16 residues.

This chain links TRBV12-3 or TRBV12-4 with TRBJ1-5, with 9 bases lining up with TRBD1. With V trimmed by 6 bases and J by 7 bases, 4 bases remained unmatched. This CDR3 has 13 residues. CDR3 protein: CASRRTGEQPQHF. In nucleotides, the CDR3 is TGTGCCAGCAGGCGGACAGGGGAACAGCCCCAGCATTTT.

This clonotype has a handful of counts. The chain links TRBV4-1 to TRBJ2-2; the match to TRBD2 covers 7 bases. CDR1 MGHRA and CDR2 YSYEKL come from the germline V gene. V gave up 0 bases and J gave up 1 base; unmatched junction bases: 2. CDR3 length: 16 amino acids. This CDR3 is CASSQEERENTGELFF. Written as DNA, the CDR3 is TGCGCCAGCAGCCAAGAAGAGCGGGAGAACACCGGGGAGCTGTTTTTT.

The chain carries TRBV5-5 and TRBJ1-2; D is possibly TRBD1 (6 bases). This CDR3 is built from 15 residues. Trimming stripped 4 bases from V and 2 bases from J, with 15 bases between. Germline loops: CDR1 SGHKS, CDR2 YYEKEE (reference sequence). DNA of the CDR3: TGTGCCAGCAGCCTACAAGCGCAGGGGAACTATGGCTACACCTTC. Its protein product is CASSLQAQGNYGYTF.

This clonotype was seen more than once but under ten times. The chain employs TRBV7-6 and TRBJ2-7; D unresolved. Germline V gene sequence: CDR1 SGHVS, CDR2 FNYEAQ. Between the trimmed V and J ends, which lost 1 base and 5 bases, there was a span of 15 bases. This CDR3 comprises 15 residues. The DNA for the CDR3 is TGTGCCAGCAGCTTAGTTTCCCGGGTTGGGGACGAGCAGTACTTC. It translates to CASSLVSRVGDEQYF.

The V call is TRBV6-1, the J call TRBJ2-7; D is unclear. This CDR3 is built from 16 residues. The V end was cut by 1 base, the J end by 2 bases, with 15 bases between. Germline-derived CDR1 and CDR2 are MNHNS and SASEGT. The CDR3 DNA follows: TGTGCCAGCAGTGAAGTTACTACAGCGATAGCCTACGAGCAGTACTTC. Translation: CASSEVTTAIAYEQYF.

The sample holds one count of this clonotype. The rearrangement uses TRBV3-1 and TRBJ2-3; D unclear. The CDR3 is 14 residues long. CDR1 is LGHDT and CDR2 is YNNKEL in the germline V gene (reference sequence). V lost 0 bases, J lost 4 bases, and 8 bases lay in between. CDR3 nucleotide sequence: TGTGCCAGCAGCCAAGAGTTGGCTCCAGATACGCAGTATTTT. Residues: CASSQELAPDTQYF.

Written as DNA, the CDR3 is TGTGCCAGCAGCCCCTCGGGAGCGGCCGGGGAGCTGTTTTTT. Translated, it gives CASSPSGAAGELFF. The genes are TRBV7-8 and TRBJ2-2, with D possibly TRBD2 on 6 matching bases. The CDR3 extends over 14 amino acids. Per germline, CDR1 SGHVS and CDR2 FQNEAQ. Trimming took 5 bases from V and 6 from J, leaving 13 bases between them.

This clonotype was detected only a few times. The rearrangement uses TRBV7-9 and TRBJ2-5, with TRBD1 identical over 7 bases. The germline gives CDR1 SEHNR, CDR2 FQNEAQ (reference sequence). The CDR3 is 11 amino acids. The CDR3 protein is CASDRAETQYF. CDR3 in DNA: TGTGCAAGCGACAGGGCAGAGACCCAGTACTTC.

The gene calls are TRBV15 and TRBJ2-1, with TRBD1 matching over 7 bases. In germline, CDR1 is LNHNV, CDR2 YYDKDF (reference sequence). The CDR3 is 13 amino acids. V shed 3 bases and J 15 bases; nucleotides not matched to a gene: 11. The CDR3 reads CATSSTSNRGRFF. The DNA for the CDR3 is TGTGCCACCAGCAGTACGTCCAACAGGGGTAGGTTCTTC.

The rearrangement links TRBV11-2 to TRBJ2-5; 12 positions agree with TRBD2. The V gene's germline CDR1 is SGHAT and CDR2 FQNNGV. The CDR3 has 17 residues. V shed 4 bases and J 1 base; nucleotides not matched to a gene: 7. The CDR3 protein is CASSSRTSGATQETQYF. Written as DNA, the CDR3 is TGTGCCAGCAGCTCACGGACTAGCGGGGCGACCCAAGAGACCCAGTACTTC.

There are a few counts of this clonotype. The rearrangement joins TRBV5-8 to TRBJ1-5; D is unclear. CDR1 and CDR2 from the germline V gene are SGHTS and YDEGEE. The CDR3 consists of 15 residues. V was trimmed by 5 bases and J by 4 bases, leaving 16 bases between them. The CDR3 loop is CASRPDTFPNQPQHF. DNA for the CDR3: TGTGCCAGCAGACCCGACACCTTTCCTAATCAGCCCCAGCATTTT.

This chain links TRBV7-9 with TRBJ1-4, with D possibly TRBD1 on 5 matching bases. Between the trimmed V and J ends, which lost 4 bases and 4 bases, there was a span of 13 bases. The germline CDR1 and CDR2 sequences are SEHNR and FQNEAQ (reference sequence). CDR3 length equals 15 residues. The CDR3 spells CASSSRDGDNEKLFF. CDR3 bases: TGTGCCAGCAGCTCTAGGGACGGAGATAATGAAAAACTGTTTTTT.

A few counts support this clonotype. CDR3 sequence reads: CASSDYREQYF. DNA for the CDR3: TGTGCCAGCTCGGATTATCGGGAGCAGTACTTC. The chain joins TRBV27 to TRBJ2-7, with unresolved D. Deletions cut 8 bases from V and 7 bases from J, with 12 bases between. This CDR3 region has 11 residues. Germline V gene data show CDR1 as MNHEY and CDR2 as SMNVEV (reference sequence).

The chain joins TRBV10-3 to TRBJ2-7, with 11 nucleotides matching TRBD2. Trimming at V came to 6 bases and at J to 5 bases, leaving 9 bases not matched to a gene. The CDR3 spans 15 residues. CDR1 and CDR2 from the germline V gene are ENHRY and SYGVKD. The CDR3 reads CAISDRLAGLHEQYF. The CDR3 DNA sequence: TGTGCCATCAGCGACCGACTAGCGGGGCTACACGAGCAGTACTTC.

The rearrangement links TRBV29-1 to TRBJ2-1, with D tentatively TRBD2 (6 bases). The germline gives CDR1 SQVTM, CDR2 ANQGSEA. The CDR3 is made up of 14 amino acids. The V end was cut by 3 bases, the J end by 4 bases, with 13 bases between. The CDR3 region is CSVEDGSPYNEQFF. The CDR3 region has the DNA TGCAGCGTTGAGGACGGGAGTCCGTACAATGAGCAGTTCTTC.

The chain has TRBV20-1 and TRBJ1-6; D call uncertain. Germline V CDR1 and CDR2: DFQATT, SNEGSKA (reference sequence). This CDR3 has 15 amino acids. The V end was cut by 1 base, the J end by 4 bases, with 11 bases between. The chain's CDR3 is CSARVALEYNSPLHF. The CDR3 region has the DNA TGCAGTGCTAGAGTGGCCTTGGAGTATAATTCACCCCTCCACTTT.

In this sample, this clonotype turned up many times. V is TRBV10-3 and J is TRBJ2-1; TRBD1 matches at 8 bases. The J segment lost 8 bases and the V segment lost 3 bases, leaving 18 bases of the junction unmatched. Germline CDR1 reads ENHRY; CDR2 reads SYGVKD. The CDR3 runs to 18 residues. The CDR3 DNA reads TGTGCCATCAGTGAAGGTTTGGACAGGGTATTTTTTGTCGATGAGCAGTTCTTC. Its protein is CAISEGLDRVFFVDEQFF.

This clonotype was counted ten times or more. The V and J genes are TRBV7-9 and TRBJ2-1; 9 bases align to TRBD2. Germline trimming cut 2 bases from V and 9 bases from J; bases unmatched to any gene: 5. CDR3 length: 14 residues. Germline lookup yields CDR1 SEHNR and CDR2 FQNEAQ (reference sequence). The CDR3 sequence: CASSLPSGVAEQFF. The DNA for the CDR3 is TGTGCCAGCAGCTTACCTAGCGGGGTTGCTGAGCAGTTCTTC.

This clonotype was counted a few times. This chain uses TRBV3-1 with TRBJ1-2; 7 bases align to TRBD1. Germline-derived CDR1 and CDR2 are LGHDT and YNNKEL (reference sequence). This CDR3 contains 15 residues. The junction had 2 bases not matched to a gene; V was cut back by 1 base and J by 0 bases. This CDR3 reads CASSQGDRPNYGYTF. The CDR3 DNA is TGTGCCAGCAGCCAAGGGGACAGACCTAACTATGGCTACACCTTC.

This clonotype was seen a handful of times. This sequence joins TRBV29-1 and TRBJ1-1; 8 nucleotides match TRBD1. This CDR3 is 11 amino acids long. V lost 6 bases to trimming and J lost 6 bases; unmatched junction nucleotides: 3. Germline V lookup: CDR1 SQVTM, CDR2 ANQGSEA. This chain's CDR3 is CSVADRAEAFF. In DNA, the CDR3 is TGCAGCGTGGCGGACAGGGCTGAAGCTTTCTTT.

This clonotype came up a few times. J is TRBJ2-4 and V is TRBV7-8, with TRBD2 as a possible D gene (5 bases). V gave up 1 base and J gave up 2 bases, with 18 bases separating them. Germline V gives CDR1 SGHVS, CDR2 FQNEAQ. The CDR3 consists of 18 residues. The CDR3, as DNA: TGTGCCAGCAGCTTAGAGGACTCTCCGAGGAACACCAAAAACATTCAGTACTTC. It encodes CASSLEDSPRNTKNIQYF.

The chain combines TRBV7-8 with TRBJ2-6, with TRBD1 identical over 10 bases. The CDR3 totals 18 residues. The germline gives CDR1 SGHVS, CDR2 FQNEAQ. With V trimmed by 4 bases and J by 0 bases, 6 bases remained unmatched. The CDR3 DNA is TGTGCCAGCAGCTCCGGGACAGGGGCCCCCTCTGGGGCCAACGTCCTGACTTTC. Protein: CASSSGTGAPSGANVLTF. Drawing the rest from reference TRBV7-8 and TRBJ2-6, the complete variable domain is GAGVSQSPRYKVAKRGQDVALRCDPISGHVSLFWYQQALGQGPEFLTYFQNEAQLDKSGLPSDRFFAERPEGSVSTLKIQRTQQEDSAVYLCASSSGTGAPSGANVLTFGAGSRLTVL.

In this sample, this clonotype turned up a few times. The rearrangement links TRBV10-3 to TRBJ2-3; TRBD2 agrees at 13 bases. Germline CDR1 and CDR2: ENHRY and SYGVKD. The CDR3 sequence is 15 residues long. With V trimmed by 4 bases and J by 7 bases, 5 bases remained unmatched. The CDR3 DNA follows: TGTGCCATCAGTGGACTAGCGGGAGGATCATATACGCAGTATTTT. Its protein product is CAISGLAGGSYTQYF.

V gene TRBV27 combines with J gene TRBJ2-7; perhaps D is TRBD1 or TRBD2 (5 bases each). The germline V gene has CDR1 MNHEY and CDR2 SMNVEV (reference sequence). Trimming left V 5 bases short and J 2 bases short, with 16 bases between. This CDR3 contains 15 residues. The CDR3 spells CASSGEGTGPYEQYF. CDR3 in DNA: TGTGCCAGCAGTGGGGAAGGGACGGGCCCCTACGAGCAGTACTTC.

This clonotype was recorded at least ten times. The V and J genes are TRBV10-3 and TRBJ2-3, with 7 bases aligning to TRBD2. CDR3 length equals 13 residues. Germline V gene data show CDR1 as ENHRY and CDR2 as SYGVKD. The trim removed 10 bases at V and 0 bases at J, leaving 4 bases unmatched. The DNA for the CDR3 is TGTGCCACCGGGGGAGGGAGCACAGATACGCAGTATTTT. The encoded protein is CATGGGSTDTQYF.

This sequence joins TRBV20-1 and TRBJ1-5; D ambiguous. From germline, CDR1 is DFQATT and CDR2 SNEGSKA (reference sequence). The CDR3 has 19 amino acids. Trimming left V 6 bases short and J 0 bases short, with 27 bases between. The CDR3 sequence: CSAIGLRLEGTNSNQPQHF. CDR3 nucleotides: TGCAGTGCAATTGGGCTCCGGCTAGAAGGTACCAATAGCAATCAGCCCCAGCATTTT.

This clonotype has a handful of counts. The chain joins TRBV29-1 to TRBJ1-6; weak D call: TRBD1 (6 bases). V gave up 4 bases and J gave up 7 bases, with 11 bases separating them. Germline CDR1 SQVTM, CDR2 ANQGSEA. The CDR3 is 13 amino acids. The CDR3 region has the DNA TGCAGCGTTGTGTCAGGGGCAAATTCACCCCTCCACTTT. This translates into CSVVSGANSPLHF.